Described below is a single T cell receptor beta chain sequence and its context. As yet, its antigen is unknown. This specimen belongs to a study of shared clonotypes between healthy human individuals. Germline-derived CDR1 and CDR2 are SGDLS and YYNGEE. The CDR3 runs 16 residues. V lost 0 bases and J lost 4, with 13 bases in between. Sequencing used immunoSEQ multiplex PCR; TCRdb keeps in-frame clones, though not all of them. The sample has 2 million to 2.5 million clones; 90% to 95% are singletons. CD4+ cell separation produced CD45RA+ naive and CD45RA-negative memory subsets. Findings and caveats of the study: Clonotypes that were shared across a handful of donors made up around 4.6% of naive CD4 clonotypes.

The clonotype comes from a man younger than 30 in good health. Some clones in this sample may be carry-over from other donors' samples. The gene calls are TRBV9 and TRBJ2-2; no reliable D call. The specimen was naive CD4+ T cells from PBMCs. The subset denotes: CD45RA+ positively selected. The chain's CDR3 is CASSVAHGWGTGELFF. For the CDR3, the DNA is TGTGCCAGCAGCGTAGCGCACGGGTGGGGCACCGGGGAGCTGTTTTTT.